The clone carrying this T cell receptor beta chain was detected ten times or more. As yet, its antigen is unknown. This CDR3 contains 12 residues. In germline, CDR1 is DFQATT, CDR2 SNEGSKA (reference sequence). V was cut by 1 base and J by 14 bases, with 15 bases left in between. Whole-study results and caveats: The larger-cohort validation was restricted to a single TCR beta V-J rearrangement rather than whole repertoires. Tumor Tregs overlapped most with tumor, then blood, naive CD4+ cells. In terms of TCR gene usage, tumor memory CD4+ T cells clustered together with blood and lymph node memory CD4+ cells, as well as with lymph node naive CD4+ cells.

Full-length variable regions came from constant-region reverse primers plus semi-nested Nested Universal Primer A PCR. MiXCR, applied by TCRdb to the 5' RACE reads, yields one record per CDR3 protein. The sample lists over 45,000 distinct CDR3 sequences; about 28% were seen once. The sorted Tregs were CD4+CD25+CD127-/low cells. Sequences were obtained from tumor-infiltrating Tregs sorted from the breast tumor. This clonotype originated in a female donor with breast cancer. The chain couples TRBV20-1 to TRBJ2-1; D is unclear. The CDR3 protein is CSARGPSWRKFF. CDR3 bases: TGCAGTGCTAGAGGTCCTAGTTGGAGAAAGTTCTTC.